This paragraph covers one T cell receptor (beta chain) sequence. Trimming took 5 bases from V and 7 from J; bases not matched to a gene: 11. The CDR3 loop spans 16 amino acids. Germline lookup yields CDR1 SGHVS and CDR2 FNYEAQ. The data originate from a study of T cell responses to AZD1222 COVID-19 vaccine. Using immunoSEQ multiplex PCR, the repertoire was profiled, and TCRdb retains in-frame clones only, with some absent. The sample includes some 96,000 clones, roughly 84% seen only once; the top ten take less than 3.5%. V usage is TRBV7-6 and J usage is TRBJ1-6; 7 nucleotides match TRBD1. The source of this sequence is an adult in good health. The material sequenced was peripheral blood, taken on day 0 of AZD1222 vaccination. CDR3 amino acids: CASSPFGQVTNSPLHF. The CDR3 DNA follows: TGTGCCAGCAGCCCTTTTGGACAGGTGACCAATTCACCCCTCCACTTT.